These T cell receptor beta chains were read from a single sample in a study of cytomegalovirus exposure and HLA in healthy donors. TCRdb keeps only in-frame clones here, not all; method: immunoSEQ multiplex PCR. The top ten clones hold around 0.63% of a sample with under 250,000 clones, less than 85% of them seen once. Sequenced: PBMCs. The receptor set was obtained from a man between 18 and 29 years old in good health and CMV-seronegative. CDR3s include the opening cysteine and the closing phenylalanine or tryptophan. D genes are given only for firm matches. Expanded clones are given a class, and other clones once, few, many or no size at all.

J: TRBJ2-1
V: TRBV29-1
D: TRBD2
size: NA
DNA: TGCAGCGTTAGCCTAAGCGGGAGCACGAATGAGCAGTTCTTC
CDR3: CSVSLSGSTNEQFF

J: TRBJ2-2
V: TRBV27
D: TRBD2
size: NA
DNA: TGTGCCAGCAGTTTTCTCTCTAGCGGGAGGGCCGGGGAGCTGTTTTTT
CDR3: CASSFLSSGRAGELFF

J: TRBJ2-1
V: TRBV2
D: TRBD1
size: NA
DNA: TGTGCCACACGGGACAGGGGGCATGAGCAGTTCTTC
CDR3: CATRDRGHEQFF

J: TRBJ1-1
V: TRBV23-1
D: NA
size: NA
DNA: TGCGCCAGCAGTCCTTCAATAAGGGGCTGGACTGAAGCTTTCTTT
CDR3: CASSPSIRGWTEAFF

J: TRBJ2-7
V: TRBV5-1
D: NA
size: NA
DNA: TGCGCCAGCAGCTTGAGGACAGATCGCGAGCAGTACTTC
CDR3: CASSLRTDREQYF

J: TRBJ2-2
V: TRBV6-1
D: NA
size: NA
DNA: TGTGCCAGCACCCACTTCAGGGGGGCCACCGGGGAGCTGTTTTTT
CDR3: CASTHFRGATGELFF

J: TRBJ2-1
V: TRBV4-1
D: TRBD2
size: once
DNA: TGCGCCAGCAGCGGACGGACTAGCGGAGGCTACAATGAGCAGTTCTTC
CDR3: CASSGRTSGGYNEQFF

J: TRBJ2-7
V: TRBV6-1
D: NA
size: once
DNA: TGTGCCAGCAGTGTTAGATGGTCCTACGAGCAGTACTTC
CDR3: CASSVRWSYEQYF

J: TRBJ2-1
V: TRBV6-6
D: TRBD2
size: NA
DNA: TGTGCCAGCAACGCCGGACTAGCGGGAGGTAGCTATGAGCAGTTCTTC
CDR3: CASNAGLAGGSYEQFF

J: TRBJ1-1
V: TRBV21-1
D: NA
size: NA
DNA: TGTGCCAGCAGCAAAAGAAGGGGAAACACTGAAGCTTTCTTT
CDR3: CASSKRRGNTEAFF

J: TRBJ1-1
V: TRBV6-1
D: TRBD1
size: NA
DNA: TGTGCCAGCAGTAAGACAGGGGTCAGCACTGAAGCTTTCTTT
CDR3: CASSKTGVSTEAFF

J: TRBJ1-2
V: TRBV5-4
D: NA
size: NA
DNA: TGTGCCAGCAGCTTGGGCACACAGTTTCACTATGGCTACACCTTC
CDR3: CASSLGTQFHYGYTF

J: TRBJ2-3
V: TRBV2
D: TRBD2
size: NA
DNA: TGTGCCAGCAGGGACGGACTAGCGGGAAGTCTCGCAGATACGCAGTATTTT
CDR3: CASRDGLAGSLADTQYF

J: TRBJ1-1
V: TRBV4-2
D: NA
size: NA
DNA: TGTGCCAGCAGCCAAGAATGGGGGCGGACTGAAGCTTTCTTT
CDR3: CASSQEWGRTEAFF

J: TRBJ2-7
V: TRBV5-1
D: TRBD1
size: NA
DNA: TGCGCCAGCAGCCTGGGAGGGACAGGGGATGGGGGCGAGCAGTACTTC
CDR3: CASSLGGTGDGGEQYF

J: TRBJ2-5
V: TRBV5-1
D: TRBD1
size: NA
DNA: TGCGCCAGCAGCAAACGGACAGGGCTTGAGACCCAGTACTTC
CDR3: CASSKRTGLETQYF

J: TRBJ2-2
V: TRBV13
D: TRBD2
size: NA
DNA: TGTGCCAGCAGCCCGAGGACTAGCTGGGGCACCGGGGAGCTGTTTTTT
CDR3: CASSPRTSWGTGELFF

J: TRBJ2-7
V: TRBV29-1
D: TRBD1
size: NA
DNA: TGCAGCGTCTGGGACAGGTCCCCCTACGAGCAGTACTTC
CDR3: CSVWDRSPYEQYF

J: TRBJ2-2
V: TRBV10-3
D: NA
size: few
DNA: TGTGCCACCAAGGGGGTACAGGGCGCCGGGGAGCTGTTTTTT
CDR3: CATKGVQGAGELFF

J: TRBJ2-1
V: TRBV6-1
D: TRBD1
size: NA
DNA: TGTGCCAGCAGTGCTGGGACAGGTACCTACAATGAGCAGTTCTTC
CDR3: CASSAGTGTYNEQFF

J: TRBJ2-1
V: TRBV18
D: NA
size: few
DNA: TGTGCCAGCTCACCACCCCAGGGGCCCACCTACAATGAGCAGTTCTTC
CDR3: CASSPPQGPTYNEQFF

J: TRBJ2-1
V: TRBV27
D: TRBD2
size: few
DNA: TGTGCCAGCAGCCGCCTAGCGGGGAGGGACAATGAGCAGTTCTTC
CDR3: CASSRLAGRDNEQFF

J: TRBJ1-4
V: TRBV5-4
D: TRBD1
size: few
DNA: TGTGCCAGCAGCTTCCAGGGGGCAACTAATGAAAAACTGTTTTTT
CDR3: CASSFQGATNEKLFF

J: TRBJ2-1
V: TRBV12-5
D: NA
size: NA
DNA: TGTGCTAGTGGTTCGGACAATGAGCAGTTCTTC
CDR3: CASGSDNEQFF

J: TRBJ2-5
V: TRBV6-1
D: NA
size: NA
DNA: TGTGCCAGCAGCGCGGGACAGTCTCAAGAGACCCAGTACTTC
CDR3: CASSAGQSQETQYF

J: TRBJ2-7
V: TRBV5-1
D: NA
size: once
DNA: TGCGCCAGCAGCTTAGGAGGGGCGAGCTACGAGCAGTACTTC
CDR3: CASSLGGASYEQYF